The clone carrying this TCR beta chain counts as medium-sized. This entry comes from a study of T and B cells in COVID-19 patients. Trimming took 6 bases from V and 3 from J, leaving 17 bases between them. The germline gives CDR1 SQVTM, CDR2 ANQGSEA. The CDR3 totals 14 residues. BIOMED2 TRB-A/B primer pools were used in multiplex TRB PCR. Each CDR3 protein gets one entry after TCRdb re-called the multiplex PCR reads with MiXCR. The data contain approximately 13,000 distinct CDR3 sequences, under 35% of them singletons. Blood genomic DNA input for TRB amplification was roughly 250-550 ng. This chain joins TRBV29-1 and TRBJ1-2; D unresolved. The sequence derives from a human donor who had recovered from COVID-19. Sequenced: blood. The CDR3: CSVPWTSGDYGYTF. CDR3 coding DNA: TGCAGCGTGCCGTGGACCAGCGGAGACTATGGCTACACCTTC.